Sequencing of this TCR beta chain was carried out in a study of control samples from healthy donors and cancer patients. Germline CDR1 MNHNS, CDR2 SASEGT. The CDR3 runs 17 residues. Trimming left V 2 bases short and J 1 base short, with 17 bases between. Profiling relied on immunoSEQ multiplex PCR, and the TCRdb table lists in-frame clones only, not all of them. This sample has some 120,000 clones, with 91% found just once. This clone was found a few times. Specimen: blood. This chain links TRBV6-1 with TRBJ1-2; D might be TRBD1 (5 bases). The receptor was derived from a woman aged 18-29 years in good health. CDR3 nucleotides: TGTGCCAGCAGTGAAAGGATTGGTCAGGGACTTAACTATGGCTACACCTTC. Protein product: CASSERIGQGLNYGYTF.